These T cell receptor beta chains were read from a single sample in a study of cytomegalovirus exposure and HLA in healthy donors. Sequencing used immunoSEQ multiplex PCR; TCRdb keeps in-frame clones, though not all of them. The sample has about 180,000 clones, roughly 75% seen once. Sequenced sample: PBMCs. The receptors here all came from a man in his forties or fifties in good health and CMV-seronegative. Each CDR3 is given with its conserved first and last residue. D genes are given only for firm matches. The size field is filled for only some rows; it gives once, few, many or a size class.

v_call	j_call	clone_size	d_call	cdr3_aa	cdr3_nt
TRBV4-3	TRBJ1-2	few	.	CASSQGRNLPYGYTF	TGCGCCAGCAGCCAGGGCAGAAATTTACCCTATGGCTACACCTTC
TRBV21-1	TRBJ2-7	.	.	CASSGWGWLAVSSYEQYF	TGTGCCAGCAGCGGTTGGGGTTGGCTAGCGGTGAGCTCCTACGAGCAGTACTTC
TRBV20-1	TRBJ2-5	once	.	CSVNRAETQYF	TGCAGTGTGAACAGGGCTGAGACCCAGTACTTC
TRBV4-3	TRBJ1-2	.	.	CASSQDVQGGYGYTF	TGCGCCAGCAGCCAAGATGTGCAGGGCGGCTATGGCTACACCTTC
TRBV14	TRBJ2-1	.	TRBD2	CASSQEVRLAGLYNEQFF	TGTGCCAGCAGCCAAGAGGTGAGGCTAGCGGGACTGTACAATGAGCAGTTCTTC
TRBV18	TRBJ1-1	.	.	CASSPGQGSTEAFF	TGTGCCAGCTCACCAGGGCAGGGTTCCACTGAAGCTTTCTTT
TRBV5-1	TRBJ2-7	.	.	CASSLGAPADEQYF	TGCGCCAGCAGCTTGGGGGCTCCAGCGGACGAGCAGTACTTC
TRBV7-2	TRBJ2-2	.	.	CASSLNQATGELFF	TGTGCCAGCAGCTTAAATCAGGCAACCGGGGAGCTGTTTTTT
TRBV7-2	TRBJ2-5	.	TRBD1	CASSSAGTGEETQYF	TGTGCCAGCAGCTCAGCCGGGACAGGGGAGGAGACCCAGTACTTC
TRBV5-5	TRBJ2-3	few	.	CASIKSQDTISYTQYF	TGTGCCAGCATAAAGTCTCAGGACACTATTTCCTATACGCAGTATTTT
TRBV2	TRBJ2-3	.	TRBD2	CASSEGSGRGTSTDTQYF	TGTGCCAGCAGTGAAGGTAGCGGGAGGGGTACTAGCACAGATACGCAGTATTTT
TRBV7-3	TRBJ2-3	.	.	CASSLGVAGDTQYF	TGTGCCAGCAGCTTAGGGGTAGCAGGGGATACGCAGTATTTT
TRBV9	TRBJ1-1	.	.	CASSVSIQGQGSATEAFF	TGTGCCAGCAGCGTATCAATCCAGGGGCAGGGCAGTGCCACTGAAGCTTTCTTT
TRBV5-5	TRBJ2-7	once	TRBD2	CASSWGRLAGISYEQYF	TGTGCCAGCAGCTGGGGTCGGCTAGCGGGGATCTCCTACGAGCAGTACTTC
TRBV15	TRBJ1-2	.	.	CATSREAGGQYGYTF	TGTGCCACCAGCAGAGAGGCAGGAGGGCAATATGGCTACACCTTC
TRBV7-2	TRBJ1-6	.	TRBD1	CASSQRDRNYNSPLHF	TGTGCCAGCAGCCAACGGGACAGAAACTATAATTCACCCCTCCACTTT
TRBV6-5	TRBJ1-2	.	.	CASSYSIAGAGGYTF	TGTGCCAGCAGTTACTCGATAGCGGGGGCGGGTGGCTACACCTTC
TRBV2	TRBJ2-2	few	TRBD2	CASKIERGTTGELFF	TGTGCCAGCAAGATCGAGCGGGGCACCACCGGGGAGCTGTTTTTT
TRBV6-6	TRBJ1-3	.	.	CASSQGVSGNTIYF	TGTGCCAGCAGCCAGGGCGTCTCTGGAAACACCATATATTTT
TRBV14	TRBJ1-3	.	.	CASSQDRVGASGNTIYF	TGTGCCAGCAGCCAAGATCGCGTAGGGGCGTCTGGAAACACCATATATTTT
TRBV5-8	TRBJ1-1	once	TRBD1	CASNYRGLETEAFF	TGTGCCAGCAACTACAGGGGGTTGGAAACTGAAGCTTTCTTT
TRBV11-2	TRBJ2-1	few	TRBD2	CASSLDLGRGRANEQFF	TGTGCCAGCAGCTTAGATCTTGGACGCGGGAGGGCCAACGAGCAGTTCTTC
TRBV7-9	TRBJ1-4	.	TRBD1	CASSVTGGIGEKLFF	TGTGCCAGCAGCGTAACAGGGGGTATTGGAGAAAAACTGTTTTTT
TRBV7-2	TRBJ1-5	few	TRBD1	CASSLDRTQPQHF	TGTGCCAGCAGTCTGGACAGGACCCAGCCCCAGCATTTT
TRBV27	TRBJ2-5	.	.	CASSLGMGAREQYF	TGTGCCAGCAGTTTAGGAATGGGGGCGCGTGAGCAGTACTTC
TRBV7-6	TRBJ2-1	many	.	CASSFDSSYNEQFF	TGTGCCAGCAGCTTCGACAGTTCCTACAATGAGCAGTTCTTC